These T cell receptor beta chains were read from a single sample in a study of CD8 T cells in Susac syndrome. Via MiXCR, TCRdb re-called the immunoSEQ multiplex PCR reads, giving one row per CDR3 protein. The data contain roughly 190,000 distinct CDR3 sequences, approximately 95% of them singletons. Source material: CD4+ T cells from PBMCs. All receptors come from a human donor with Susac syndrome. Each CDR3 is given with its conserved first and last residue. A D gene is named only where the DNA matches it firmly. Part of the rows lack a size; the others show once, few, many or a class for expanded clones.

>NA|TRBV10-3|NA|TRBJ2-5
TGTGCCATCAGCCGCTCCGGGTCTCAAGAGACCCAGTACTTC
CAISRSGSQETQYF
>NA|TRBV20-1|TRBD1|TRBJ1-2
TGCAGTGCTAGTGCCGGGACAGGGGACAGAGGCTACACCTTC
CSASAGTGDRGYTF
>NA|TRBV6-4|NA|TRBJ1-1
TGTGCCAGCAGTGACTCGGGAGGGTATGGAGCTTTCTTT
CASSDSGGYGAFF
>NA|TRBV7-7|TRBD2|TRBJ2-1
TGTGCCAGCAGCTTAGGACTAGCGGGGGGGCCAGTGGTAAATGAGCAGTTCTTC
CASSLGLAGGPVVNEQFF
>NA|TRBV9|TRBD2|TRBJ2-7
TGTGCCAGCAGCGTAACTGCTGGGGGCCAAGCGGGGGCCTCCTACGAGCAGTACTTC
CASSVTAGGQAGASYEQYF
>NA|TRBV6-2/TRBV6-3|TRBD2|TRBJ2-2
TGTGCCAGCACCCGACTAGCAGGGACCGGGGAGCTGTTTTTT
CASTRLAGTGELFF
>NA|TRBV27|NA|TRBJ2-1
TGTGCCAGCAGTTTTGACAGGAGGCCCTACAATGAGCAGTTCTTC
CASSFDRRPYNEQFF
>NA|TRBV11-3|NA|TRBJ2-2
TGTGCCAGCAGCTTAGACAAAGTCAGAGGGGGGACCGGGGAGCTGTTTTTT
CASSLDKVRGGTGELFF
>NA|TRBV11-2|NA|TRBJ2-3
TGTGCCAGCAGCCCGACGAGGGGGGGTAGCCCGACAGATACGCAGTATTTT
CASSPTRGGSPTDTQYF
>NA|TRBV20-1|NA|TRBJ1-2
TGCAGTGCTAGGGCTGACAGCGACTATGGCTACACCTTC
CSARADSDYGYTF
>NA|TRBV7-9|NA|TRBJ2-5
TGTGCCAGCAGCTTACGGGCAGGGGCGATGAGGCAAGAGACCCAGTACTTC
CASSLRAGAMRQETQYF
>NA|TRBV18|NA|TRBJ1-5
TGTGCCAGCTCCCCCGAGGGTGATCAGCCCCAGCATTTT
CASSPEGDQPQHF
>NA|TRBV4-2|NA|TRBJ2-7
TGTGCCAGCAGCCAAGTTAATCAACCCATTGAGTACTTC
CASSQVNQPIEYF
>NA|TRBV2|NA|TRBJ2-1
TGTGCCAGCAGGGCAGATCTTAATGAGCAGTTCTTC
CASRADLNEQFF
>NA|TRBV3-1|TRBD2|TRBJ2-1
TGTGCCAGCAGCCGCAAGAGGACTAGCGGGTTTGACAATGAGCAGTTCTTC
CASSRKRTSGFDNEQFF
>NA|TRBV12-3/TRBV12-4|NA|TRBJ1-1
TGTGCCAGCAGTCCTTCCGCTACAGGGAGCACTGAAGCTTTCTTT
CASSPSATGSTEAFF
>NA|TRBV7-2|NA|TRBJ2-2
TGTGCCAGCAGCGGCCGCAACACCGGGGAGCTGTTTTTT
CASSGRNTGELFF
>NA|TRBV25-1|NA|TRBJ1-2
TGTGCCAGCAGTACTCACCGCTGGGGCGGCTACACCTTC
CASSTHRWGGYTF
>NA|TRBV5-1|NA|TRBJ2-5
TGCGCCAGCAGCTTGACGGGGGCTCTGGAGACCCAGTACTTC
CASSLTGALETQYF
>NA|TRBV30|NA|TRBJ2-7
TGTGCCTGGAGTGTAGGTGACGAGCAGTACTTC
CAWSVGDEQYF
>NA|TRBV5-6|NA|TRBJ1-3
TGTGCCAGCAGCCACACAGGGCTCTCTGGAAACACCATATATTTT
CASSHTGLSGNTIYF
>NA|TRBV12-3/TRBV12-4|TRBD2|TRBJ2-3
TGTGCCAGTCGAGGGGAGCGGGGCACGCAGTATTTT
CASRGERGTQYF
>NA|TRBV4-2|NA|TRBJ1-4
TGTGCCAGCAGCCAAGACTGGGACACTTCGAATGAAAAACTGTTTTTT
CASSQDWDTSNEKLFF
>NA|TRBV12-3/TRBV12-4|NA|TRBJ1-5
TGTGCCAGCACCTGGGGGGGGTTCCTTCAGCCCCAGCATTTT
CASTWGGFLQPQHF
>NA|TRBV5-6|NA|TRBJ1-6
TGTGCCAGCAGCTTCTATAATTCACCCCTCCACTTT
CASSFYNSPLHF
>once|TRBV5-6|TRBD2|TRBJ2-1
TGTGCCAGCAGCTTCGGGGGGTCCGGGTTCTTC
CASSFGGSGFF
>NA|TRBV30|NA|TRBJ2-1
TGTGCCTGGAGTGTACATTGGAATGAGCAGTTCTTC
CAWSVHWNEQFF
>NA|TRBV29-1|TRBD1|TRBJ1-2
TGCAGCGGGCTACAGGGGGACTATGGCTACACCTTC
CSGLQGDYGYTF
>NA|TRBV20-1|NA|TRBJ2-5
TGCAGTGCTAGAAGGGCGGAGACCCAGTACTTC
CSARRAETQYF
>NA|TRBV20-1|TRBD1|TRBJ1-6
TGCAGTGCTAGGGGACAGGAGAGTTCACCCCTCCACTTT
CSARGQESSPLHF
>NA|TRBV6-5|TRBD1|TRBJ1-2
TGTGCCAGCAGTGCGGGACAGGGGGTGAGCTACACCTTC
CASSAGQGVSYTF
>NA|TRBV3-1|TRBD2|TRBJ2-7
TGTGCCAGCAGACGAGCGGGAGAGCAGTACTTC
CASRRAGEQYF
>NA|TRBV29-1|NA|TRBJ1-1
TGCAGCGTTATACCCAACGGACTCCTGAACACTGAAGCTTTCTTT
CSVIPNGLLNTEAFF
>once|TRBV27|NA|TRBJ1-1
TGTGCCAGCAGTTTTAGAGGGCTTGCTGAAGCTTTCTTT
CASSFRGLAEAFF
>NA|TRBV12-3/TRBV12-4|NA|TRBJ2-1
TGTGCCAGCAGTCCCCTCTCGACTTACAATGAGCAGTTCTTC
CASSPLSTYNEQFF
>NA|TRBV7-9|NA|TRBJ1-6
TGTGCCAGCAGCCCCCAGTGGCAGAATTCACCCCTCCACTTT
CASSPQWQNSPLHF
>NA|TRBV7-2|TRBD1|TRBJ1-6
TGTGCCAGCAGCCGGACAGGGACAGTCTATAATTCACCCCTCCACTTT
CASSRTGTVYNSPLHF
>NA|TRBV29-1|NA|TRBJ2-7
TGCAGCGTTGGGTCAGGGGACGAGCAGTACTTC
CSVGSGDEQYF
>NA|TRBV5-4|TRBD2|TRBJ2-3
TGTGCCAGCAGCTTGCCGACGACTAGCGGCACGCAGTATTTT
CASSLPTTSGTQYF
>NA|TRBV20-1|TRBD2|TRBJ2-5
TGCAGTGCTAGCTCAAGCGGGGGGACCCAAGAGACCCAGTACTTC
CSASSSGGTQETQYF
>NA|TRBV9|NA|TRBJ2-2
TGTGCCAGCAGCGTAGAACTCACCGGGGAGCTGTTTTTT
CASSVELTGELFF
>NA|TRBV4-1|NA|TRBJ2-2
TGCGCCAGCAGCCAGGTACAGGGAACCGGGGAGCTGTTTTTT
CASSQVQGTGELFF